The 10 T cell receptor beta chains below were found in one sample sequenced in a study of T cell responses to AZD1222 COVID-19 vaccine. Produced via immunoSEQ multiplex PCR; TCRdb's table is partial and in-frame only. The sample consists of roughly 100,000 clones, 88% of them appearing once. This specimen consisted of peripheral blood, obtained on day 0 of AZD1222 vaccination. These receptors were taken from an adult in good health.

This clone was observed a handful of times. This chain joins TRBV7-9 and TRBJ1-3; no definite D call. The V gene lost 5 bases and the J gene lost 0 bases, with 14 bases spanning the gap. The CDR3 loop spans 16 amino acids. CDR1 is SEHNR, CDR2 FQNEAQ, per germline (reference sequence). CDR3 sequence: CASSPGRFTSGNTIYF. The CDR3 nucleotides are TGTGCCAGCAGCCCGGGCAGGTTTACCTCTGGAAACACCATATATTTT.

V and J are TRBV5-8 and TRBJ2-3, with D tentatively TRBD1 (6 bases). Between the trimmed V and J ends, which lost 5 bases and 0 bases, there was a span of 13 bases. Germline CDR1 SGHTS, CDR2 YDEGEE. The CDR3 sequence is 15 residues long. The CDR3 protein is CASSPWDTSTDTQYF. In nucleotides, the CDR3 is TGTGCCAGCAGTCCGTGGGACACTAGCACAGATACGCAGTATTTT.

The chain carries TRBV6-5 and TRBJ1-2; 7 nucleotides match TRBD1. Trimming removed 7 bases from V and 5 bases from J; junction bases left unmatched: 1. Germline V lookup: CDR1 MNHEY, CDR2 SVGAGI. The CDR3 spans 11 residues. The CDR3 sequence: CASTTGYGYTF. The CDR3 bases are TGTGCCAGCACGACAGGGTATGGCTACACCTTC.

In its sample, this clone was seen once. This chain joins TRBV12-3 or TRBV12-4 and TRBJ1-5, with D possibly matching TRBD1 (6 bases). Trimming left V 6 bases short and J 9 bases short, with 9 bases between. This CDR3 spans 11 amino acids. CDR3 DNA: TGTGCCAGCAGCCGAGGGGGGCCCCAGCATTTT. It encodes CASSRGGPQHF.

This chain links TRBV7-2 with TRBJ1-5, with TRBD1 matching 12 bases. The CDR3 has 17 residues. The ends lost 4 bases at V and 0 bases at J; junction bases unmatched: 4. The V gene's germline CDR1 is SGHTA and CDR2 FQGNSA. This CDR3 reads CASSYGTGGYSNQPQHF. The CDR3 region has the DNA TGTGCCAGCAGCTACGGGACAGGGGGCTATAGCAATCAGCCCCAGCATTTT.

This chain joins TRBV6-2 or TRBV6-3 and TRBJ2-7, with 9 bases lining up with TRBD1. The V gene end was trimmed by 5 bases and the J gene end by 0 bases; junction bases not matched to a gene: 2. This CDR3 is 14 amino acids long. Germline-derived CDR1 and CDR2 are MNHEY and SVGEGT. CDR3 loop: CASSATGGSYEQYF. CDR3 in DNA: TGTGCCAGCAGTGCGACAGGGGGCTCCTACGAGCAGTACTTC.

This chain uses TRBV5-4 with TRBJ2-1; D possibly corresponds to TRBD1 (8 bases). The CDR3 is 16 residues long. V was pared by 4 bases and J by 12 bases, with 26 bases between. CDR1 is SGHNT and CDR2 is YYREEE in the germline V gene (reference sequence). The DNA of the CDR3 is TGTGCCAGCAGCGGGGAGGGGACAGGCCACCCTTTTGGGCAGTTCTTC. Translating gives CASSGEGTGHPFGQFF.

The CDR3, as DNA: TGTGCCAGTAGTTCCGGCAGGGGCAAATCCCCAATGGTAGAGCCCCAGCATTTT. Protein sequence: CASSSGRGKSPMVEPQHF. The V gene is TRBV19, the J gene TRBJ1-5, with D possibly TRBD1 on 6 matching bases. Germline-derived CDR1 and CDR2 are LNHDA and SQIVND (reference sequence). The V end was cut by 5 bases, the J end by 8 bases, with 28 bases between. The CDR3 sequence is 18 residues long. The full variable domain, with the rest looked up from reference TRBV19 and TRBJ1-5, is DGGITQSPKYLFRKEGQNVTLSCEQNLNHDAMYWYRQDPGQGLRLIYYSQIVNDFQKGDIAEGYSVSREKKESFPLTVTSAQKNPTAFYLCASSSGRGKSPMVEPQHFGDGTRLSIL.

The CDR3 region has the DNA TGCGCCAGCAGCCTCTGGACCCCGGGGGATACGCAGTATTTT. Encoded protein: CASSLWTPGDTQYF. The J gene is TRBJ2-3, the V gene TRBV4-3, with D perhaps matching TRBD2 (5 bases). This CDR3 comprises 14 residues. Germline V gene data show CDR1 as LGHNA and CDR2 as YSLEER. V lost 4 bases to trimming and J lost 6 bases, with 14 bases between them.

V usage is TRBV6-5 and J usage is TRBJ1-3; D gene uncertain. The CDR3 covers 15 residues. V was clipped by 6 bases and J by 0 bases, with 12 bases between them. In germline, CDR1 is MNHEY, CDR2 SVGAGI. The CDR3 is CASRGSADSGNTIYF. The CDR3 nucleotides are TGTGCCAGCAGGGGGTCGGCGGACTCTGGAAACACCATATATTTT.